The 15 T cell receptor beta chains in this list originate from one sample, sequenced in a study of monozygotic twins with inflammatory bowel disease. TCRdb re-called the 5' RACE reads; one entry per CDR3 protein, DNA not given. The sample has hundreds of thousands of distinct CDR3 sequences. The source material was blood. The receptors come from a human donor with ulcerative colitis or Crohn's disease, or a healthy co-twin of an affected twin (not recorded which).

The chain combines TRBV20-1 with TRBJ2-3; TCRdb calls TRBD2, which cannot be checked without DNA. CDR3 length: 14 residues. The germline V gene has CDR1 DFQATT and CDR2 SNEGSKA (reference sequence). The chain's CDR3 is CSAPQALGGDTQYF.

The chain is built from TRBV20-1 and TRBJ2-7; no DNA is available, so the TRBD1 call from TCRdb remains unchecked. This CDR3 is built from 13 residues. Germline V lookup: CDR1 DFQATT, CDR2 SNEGSKA (reference sequence). The CDR3 sequence: CSAEGTELYEQYF.

V is TRBV24-1 and J is TRBJ2-1; checking the TCRdb D call of TRBD2 is not possible without DNA. The CDR3 extends over 16 amino acids. Germline assignment: CDR1 KGHDR and CDR2 SFDVKD. CDR3 sequence: CATSGTSGGAYNEQFF.

This chain uses TRBV7-9 with TRBJ1-1. This CDR3 spans 12 amino acids. Germline CDR1 is SEHNR and CDR2 is FQNEAQ (reference sequence). The CDR3: CASSRTKEEAFF.

The rearrangement uses TRBV19 and TRBJ2-3; TCRdb calls TRBD2, which cannot be checked without DNA. The CDR3 is 17 amino acids. Germline V CDR1 and CDR2: LNHDA, SQIVND (reference sequence). This chain's CDR3 is CASSIVRDYRNTDTQYF.

V is TRBV4-2 and J is TRBJ2-2. The CDR3 totals 15 residues. From germline, CDR1 is LGHNA and CDR2 YNFKEQ. CDR3 sequence: CASSQESLTTGELFF.

This chain uses TRBV7-2 with TRBJ2-7. CDR1 and CDR2 from the germline V gene are SGHTA and FQGNSA. The CDR3 consists of 14 residues. The CDR3 loop reads CASSYQTSSYEQYF.

The chain is built from TRBV6-2 or TRBV6-3 and TRBJ1-2. The germline V gene has CDR1 MNHEY and CDR2 SVGEGT. The CDR3 consists of 13 residues. CDR3: CASRPAGGGSNTF.

The V gene is TRBV27, the J gene TRBJ2-1; TCRdb's D gene call, TRBD2, goes unchecked for lack of DNA. This CDR3 comprises 23 residues. Germline loops: CDR1 MNHEY, CDR2 SMNVEV (reference sequence). The CDR3 loop reads CASSLYSPGLAGGRFSSYNEQFF.

This chain connects TRBV7-6 to TRBJ2-3. The CDR3 extends over 16 amino acids. Germline lookup yields CDR1 SGHVS and CDR2 FNYEAQ. CDR3 sequence reads: CASSSPTVTSTDTQYF.

The chain joins TRBV7-2 to TRBJ2-1; checking the TCRdb D call of TRBD1 is not possible without DNA. The CDR3 length is 14 residues. The germline V gene has CDR1 SGHTA and CDR2 FQGNSA. CDR3 loop: CASSLMGAYNEQFF.

V and J are TRBV7-2 and TRBJ2-4. This CDR3 has 13 residues. Germline CDR1 is SGHTA and CDR2 is FQGNSA. The chain's CDR3 is CASSLDPIGIQYF. The full variable domain, with the rest looked up from reference TRBV7-2 and TRBJ2-4, is GAGVSQSPSNKVTEKGKDVELRCDPISGHTALYWYRQSLGQGLEFLIYFQGNSAPDKSGLPSDRFSAERTGGSVSTLTIQRTQQEDSAVYLCASSLDPIGIQYFGAGTRLSVL.

V gene TRBV30 combines with J gene TRBJ1-4; TCRdb indicates TRBD1, and absent DNA this call remains unverified. Germline loops: CDR1 GTSNPN, CDR2 SVGIG (reference sequence). The CDR3 contains 13 residues. CDR3 amino acids: CAWRGAVNEKLFF.

The V call is TRBV5-5, the J call TRBJ2-5. CDR3 length: 12 residues. CDR1 SGHKS and CDR2 YYEKEE come from the germline V gene (reference sequence). The CDR3 protein is CASSWAKETQYF.

The chain links TRBV19 to TRBJ1-2; the TCRdb D gene call, TRBD1, has no DNA to confirm it. CDR1 and CDR2 from the germline V gene are LNHDA and SQIVND (reference sequence). The CDR3 is made up of 15 amino acids. The CDR3 sequence: CASSQIQPGPGGYTF.